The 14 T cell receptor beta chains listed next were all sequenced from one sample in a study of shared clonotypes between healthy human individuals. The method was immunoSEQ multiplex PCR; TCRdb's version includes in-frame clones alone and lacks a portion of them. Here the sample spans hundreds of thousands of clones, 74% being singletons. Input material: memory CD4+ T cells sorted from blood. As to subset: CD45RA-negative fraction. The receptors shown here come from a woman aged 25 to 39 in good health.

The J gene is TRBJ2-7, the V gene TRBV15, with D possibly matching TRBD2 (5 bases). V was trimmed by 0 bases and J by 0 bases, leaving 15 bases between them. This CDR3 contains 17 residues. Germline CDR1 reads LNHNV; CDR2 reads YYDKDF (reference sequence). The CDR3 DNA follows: TGTGCCACCAGCAGAGATGTCCGGGATCCCCGCTCCTACGAGCAGTACTTC. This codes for CATSRDVRDPRSYEQYF. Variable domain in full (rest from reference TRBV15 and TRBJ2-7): DAMVIQNPRYQVTQFGKPVTLSCSQTLNHNVMYWYQQKSSQAPKLLFHYYDKDFNNEADTPDNFQSRRPNTSFCFLDIRSPGLGDTAMYLCATSRDVRDPRSYEQYFGPGTRLTVT.

CDR3 loop: CASSLDGYNYGYTF. The CDR3 nucleotides read TGTGCCAGCAGCTTGGACGGGTATAACTATGGCTACACCTTC. V is TRBV5-4 and J is TRBJ1-2; D remains ambiguous. Trimming stripped 0 bases from V and 1 base from J, with 7 bases between. CDR3 length: 14 residues. The V gene's germline CDR1 is SGHNT and CDR2 YYREEE (reference sequence). Supplemented by reference TRBV5-4 and TRBJ1-2, the full variable domain reads ETGVTQSPTHLIKTRGQQVTLRCSSQSGHNTVSWYQQALGQGPQFIFQYYREEENGRGNFPPRFSGLQFPNYSSELNVNALELDDSALYLCASSLDGYNYGYTFGSGTRLTVV.

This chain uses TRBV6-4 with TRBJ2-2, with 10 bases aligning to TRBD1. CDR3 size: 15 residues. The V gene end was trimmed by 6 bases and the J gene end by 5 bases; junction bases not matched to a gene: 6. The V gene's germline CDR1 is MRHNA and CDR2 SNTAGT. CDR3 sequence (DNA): TGTGCCAGCAGAGCGGACAGGGGGACGACCGGGGAGCTGTTTTTT. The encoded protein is CASRADRGTTGELFF.

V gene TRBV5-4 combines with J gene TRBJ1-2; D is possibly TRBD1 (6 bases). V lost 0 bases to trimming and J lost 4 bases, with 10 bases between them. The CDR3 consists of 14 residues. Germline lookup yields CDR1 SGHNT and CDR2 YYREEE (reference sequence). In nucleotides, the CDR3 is TGTGCCAGCAGCTTGGAGGGGGTTATCTATGGCTACACCTTC. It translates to CASSLEGVIYGYTF.

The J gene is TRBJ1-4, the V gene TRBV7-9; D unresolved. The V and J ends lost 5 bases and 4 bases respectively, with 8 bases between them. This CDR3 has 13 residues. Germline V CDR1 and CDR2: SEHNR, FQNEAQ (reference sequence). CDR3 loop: CASSVNSNEKLFF. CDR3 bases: TGTGCCAGCAGCGTAAACAGTAATGAAAAACTGTTTTTT.

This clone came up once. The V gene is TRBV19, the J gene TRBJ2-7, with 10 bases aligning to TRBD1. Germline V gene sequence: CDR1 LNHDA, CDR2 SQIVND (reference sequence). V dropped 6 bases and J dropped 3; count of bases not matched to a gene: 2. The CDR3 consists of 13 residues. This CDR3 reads CASSRDRGYEQYF. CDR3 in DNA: TGTGCCAGTAGCCGGGACAGGGGCTACGAGCAGTACTTC.

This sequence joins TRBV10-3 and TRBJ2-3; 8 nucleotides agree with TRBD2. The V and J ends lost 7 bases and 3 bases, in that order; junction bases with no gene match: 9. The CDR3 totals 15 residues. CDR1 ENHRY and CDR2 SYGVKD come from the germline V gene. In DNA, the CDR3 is TGTGCCATCACCTTAAGCGGGAGTCCGACAGATACGCAGTATTTT. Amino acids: CAITLSGSPTDTQYF.

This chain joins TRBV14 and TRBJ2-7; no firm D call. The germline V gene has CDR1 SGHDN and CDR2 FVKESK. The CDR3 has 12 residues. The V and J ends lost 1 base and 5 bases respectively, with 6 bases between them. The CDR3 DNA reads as TGTGCCAGCAGCCAAGCTTTGAACGAGCAGTACTTC. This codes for CASSQALNEQYF.

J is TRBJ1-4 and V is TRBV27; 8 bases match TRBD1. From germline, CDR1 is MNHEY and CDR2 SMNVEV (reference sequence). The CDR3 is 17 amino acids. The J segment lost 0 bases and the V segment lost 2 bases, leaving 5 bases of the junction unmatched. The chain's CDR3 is CASSLKGQAATNEKLFF. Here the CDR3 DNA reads TGTGCCAGCAGTTTAAAGGGACAGGCAGCAACTAATGAAAAACTGTTTTTT.

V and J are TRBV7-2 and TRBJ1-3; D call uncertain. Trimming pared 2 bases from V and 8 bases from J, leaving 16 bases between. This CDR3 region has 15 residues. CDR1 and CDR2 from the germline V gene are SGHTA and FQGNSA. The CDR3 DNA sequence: TGTGCCAGCAGCTTAACTGGAGGTCGCGTGGACACCATATATTTT. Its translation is CASSLTGGRVDTIYF.

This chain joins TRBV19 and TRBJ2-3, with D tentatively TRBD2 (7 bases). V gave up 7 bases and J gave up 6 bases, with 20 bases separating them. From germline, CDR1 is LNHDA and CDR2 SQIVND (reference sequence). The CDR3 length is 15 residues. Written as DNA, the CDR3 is TGTGCCAGTACCAAAAAAGGGGGGGCGCATGATACGCAGTATTTT. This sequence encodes CASTKKGGAHDTQYF.

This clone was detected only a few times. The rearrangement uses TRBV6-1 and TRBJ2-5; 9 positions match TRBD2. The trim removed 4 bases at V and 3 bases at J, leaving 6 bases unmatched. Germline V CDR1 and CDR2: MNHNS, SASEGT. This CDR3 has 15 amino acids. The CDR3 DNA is TGTGCCAGCAGTGCCATTAGCGGGAGAAAAGAGACCCAGTACTTC. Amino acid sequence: CASSAISGRKETQYF.

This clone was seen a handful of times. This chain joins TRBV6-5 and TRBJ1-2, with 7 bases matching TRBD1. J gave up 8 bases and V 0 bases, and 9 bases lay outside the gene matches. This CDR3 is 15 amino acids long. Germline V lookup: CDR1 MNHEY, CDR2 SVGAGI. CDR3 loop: CASSYSRDRANGYTF. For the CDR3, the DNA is TGTGCCAGCAGTTACTCCCGCGACAGGGCCAACGGCTACACCTTC.

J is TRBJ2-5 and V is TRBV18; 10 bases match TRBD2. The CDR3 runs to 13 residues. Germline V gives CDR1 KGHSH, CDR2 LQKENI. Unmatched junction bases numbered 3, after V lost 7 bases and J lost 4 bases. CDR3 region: CASYRTSGETQYF. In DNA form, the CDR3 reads TGTGCCAGCTACAGGACTAGCGGAGAGACCCAGTACTTC. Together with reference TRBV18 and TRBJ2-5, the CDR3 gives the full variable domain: NAGVMQNPRHLVRRRGQEARLRCSPMKGHSHVYWYRQLPEEGLKFMVYLQKENIIDESGMPKERFSAEFPKEGPSILRIQQVVRGDSAAYFCASYRTSGETQYFGPGTRLLVL.